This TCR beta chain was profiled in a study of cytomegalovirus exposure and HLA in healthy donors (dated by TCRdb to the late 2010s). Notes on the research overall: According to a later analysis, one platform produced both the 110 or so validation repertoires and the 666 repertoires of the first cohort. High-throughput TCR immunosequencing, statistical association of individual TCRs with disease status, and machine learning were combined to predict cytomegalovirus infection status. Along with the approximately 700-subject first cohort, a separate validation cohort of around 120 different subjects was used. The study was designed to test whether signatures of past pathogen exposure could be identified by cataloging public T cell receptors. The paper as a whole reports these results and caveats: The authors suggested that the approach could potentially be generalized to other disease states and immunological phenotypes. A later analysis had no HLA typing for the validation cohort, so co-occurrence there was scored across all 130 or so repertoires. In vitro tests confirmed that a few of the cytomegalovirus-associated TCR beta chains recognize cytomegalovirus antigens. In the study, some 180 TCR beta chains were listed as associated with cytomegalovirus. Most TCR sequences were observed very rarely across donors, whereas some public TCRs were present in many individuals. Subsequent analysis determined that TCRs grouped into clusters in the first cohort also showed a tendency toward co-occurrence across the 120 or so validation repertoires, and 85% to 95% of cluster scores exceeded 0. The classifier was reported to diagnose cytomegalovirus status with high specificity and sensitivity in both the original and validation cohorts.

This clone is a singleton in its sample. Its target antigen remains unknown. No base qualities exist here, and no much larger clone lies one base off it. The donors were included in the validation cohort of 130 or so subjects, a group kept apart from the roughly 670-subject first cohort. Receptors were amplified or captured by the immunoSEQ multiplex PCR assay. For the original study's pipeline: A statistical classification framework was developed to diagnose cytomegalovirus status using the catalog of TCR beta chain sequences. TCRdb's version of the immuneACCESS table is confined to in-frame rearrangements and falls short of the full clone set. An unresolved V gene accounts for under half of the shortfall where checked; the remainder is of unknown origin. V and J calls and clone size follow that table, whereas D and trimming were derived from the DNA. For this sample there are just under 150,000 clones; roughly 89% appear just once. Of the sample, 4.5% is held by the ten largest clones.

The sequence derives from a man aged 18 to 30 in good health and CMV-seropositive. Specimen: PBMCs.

For the CDR3, the sequence is CASSFGGLTTDTQYF. The nucleotide sequence is TGCGCCAGCAGCTTTGGGGGACTAACCACAGATACGCAGTATTTT. Recombination linked TRBV5-1 to TRBJ2-3; TRBD2 aligns with 7 central bases. V trim: 2 bases; J trim: 2 bases; unmatched bases: 5. From a lookup of the germline V gene, CDR1 and CDR2 are SGHRS and YFSETQ. The CDR3 covers 15 residues, taking in both the cysteine and the phenylalanine. The DNA shown is the 45-base CDR3, in frame from base 1.